These T cell receptor beta chains were read from a single sample in a study of blood T cells in healthy people across ages. MiXCR was run by TCRdb on the 5' RACE reads, yielding one entry per CDR3 protein. The sample contains roughly 1,300,000 distinct CDR3 sequences, approximately 59% of which appear only once. The sample was blood. These receptors were collected from a man younger than 30 in good health. Each CDR3 is given with its conserved first and last residue. D genes are given only for firm matches. Part of the rows lack a size; the others show once, few, many or a class for expanded clones.

few	TRBV5-1	TRBJ2-7	TRBD1	TGCGCCAGCAGCCGTGGACAGGGGGCCTTCGAGCAGTACTTC	CASSRGQGAFEQYF
NA	TRBV27	TRBJ2-3	NA	TGTGCCACTTCATCGACTACCCAACCATCAGATACGCAGTATTTT	CATSSTTQPSDTQYF
NA	TRBV20-1	TRBJ2-7	NA	TGCAGTGCCCAAACGGGACGCGAGCAGTACTTC	CSAQTGREQYF
NA	TRBV6-5	TRBJ1-6	NA	TGTGCCAGCAGTTGGTCATACGGGGATAATTCACCCCTCCACTTT	CASSWSYGDNSPLHF
NA	TRBV5-1	TRBJ2-4	TRBD2	TGCGCCAGCAGCTTGAGCGGGAGCACCAAAAACATTCAGTACTTC	CASSLSGSTKNIQYF
NA	TRBV24-1	TRBJ2-2	NA	TGTGCCACCAGTGATCTCCAATTGAACACCGGGGAGCTGTTTTTT	CATSDLQLNTGELFF
NA	TRBV6-2/TRBV6-3	TRBJ1-2	NA	TGTGCCAGCAAGATCGACACTTATGGCTACACCTTC	CASKIDTYGYTF
NA	TRBV9	TRBJ2-1	NA	TGTGCCAAAGCGCGGAGCTCCTACAATGAGCAGTTCTTC	CAKARSSYNEQFF
NA	TRBV28	TRBJ2-7	TRBD1	TGTGCCAGCAGTTTATGGGGGACAGGGGGGAACGAGCAGTACTTC	CASSLWGTGGNEQYF
NA	TRBV4-2	TRBJ1-2	TRBD1	TGTGCCAGCAGCCGAACGGACAGGGCCTCTTTTGGGGGCTACACCTTC	CASSRTDRASFGGYTF
NA	TRBV11-3	TRBJ2-1	NA	TGTGCCAGCAGCTCAACCGCGAGCGACTACAATGAGCAGTTCTTC	CASSSTASDYNEQFF
NA	TRBV10-3	TRBJ1-2	TRBD1	TGTGCCACCCAGGACCCCTCCGTACAGGGGGCTAACTATGGCTACACCTTC	CATQDPSVQGANYGYTF
NA	TRBV7-2	TRBJ2-5	NA	TGTGCCAGCAGCTTGATAGGCTTGGAAGAGACCCAGTACTTC	CASSLIGLEETQYF
NA	TRBV20-1	TRBJ1-2	TRBD1	TGCAGTGCTAGAGATGGGGCAGGGGGCGCGTCAGGCTACACCTTC	CSARDGAGGASGYTF
NA	TRBV5-1	TRBJ2-5	NA	TGCGCCAGCAGCCGGGAGCGCTCTTACCAAGAGACCCAGTACTTC	CASSRERSYQETQYF
NA	TRBV13	TRBJ2-7	NA	TGTGCCAGCAGCCTCCGGACAGTCCAGGAGCAGTACTTC	CASSLRTVQEQYF
NA	TRBV27	TRBJ1-2	TRBD1	TGTGCCAGTGGACAGGGGGATGGCTACACCTTC	CASGQGDGYTF
NA	TRBV6-1	TRBJ1-1	NA	TGTGCCAGCAGTGAATTGGGGGCTGGAGCTTTCTTT	CASSELGAGAFF
NA	TRBV2	TRBJ1-5	NA	TGTGCCAGCGCTACCGGCACCACTACACCGCCCACCCTTCGGCCCCAGCATTTT	CASATGTTTPPTLRPQHF
NA	TRBV20-1	TRBJ2-7	NA	TGCAGTGCTCTCTACTACCCCAGAGTCTACGAGCAGTACTTC	CSALYYPRVYEQYF
NA	TRBV20-1	TRBJ2-7	NA	TGCAGTGCTCAGAACAACCGGGACTCATCCTACGAGCAGTACTTC	CSAQNNRDSSYEQYF
NA	TRBV4-1	TRBJ2-1	TRBD2	TGCGCCAGCAGCCAAGATGGGCCAGCGGGAGGGGGGAATGAGCAGTTCTTC	CASSQDGPAGGGNEQFF
NA	TRBV27	TRBJ1-6	TRBD1	TGTGCCACCCGGAGCGGGACAGAGATATCACCCCTCCACTTT	CATRSGTEISPLHF
NA	TRBV5-1	TRBJ2-5	NA	TGTGCCAGCAGTAGGGGGGGGCCGCAAGAGACCCAGTACTTC	CASSRGGPQETQYF
NA	TRBV4-1	TRBJ2-1	NA	TGCGCCAGCAGCCTCATCGCTCTAGGTACTAGCAATGAGCAGTTCTTC	CASSLIALGTSNEQFF
NA	TRBV9	TRBJ1-1	NA	TGTGCCAGCAGCGTAAGACAGAACACTGAAGCTTTCTTT	CASSVRQNTEAFF
NA	TRBV20-1	TRBJ1-1	TRBD1	TGCAGTGCACCCGGACAGGGAAAAACTGAAGCTTTCTTT	CSAPGQGKTEAFF
NA	TRBV12-3/TRBV12-4	TRBJ1-4	NA	TGTGCCAGCAGCCCTTTTGCAACTAATGAAAAACTGTTTTTT	CASSPFATNEKLFF
NA	TRBV6-2/TRBV6-3	TRBJ2-3	TRBD2	TGTGCCAGCTCCACTAGCGGCCAGCCGGATACGCAGTATTTT	CASSTSGQPDTQYF
few	TRBV4-2	TRBJ2-2	TRBD2	TGTGCCAGCAGCCAAGAACCTAGCGGGGTTATCGGGGAGCTGTTTTTT	CASSQEPSGVIGELFF
few	TRBV20-1	TRBJ2-5	TRBD1	TGCAGTGCTTCTCCCGGGACAGGGCAAGAGACCCAGTACTTC	CSASPGTGQETQYF
NA	TRBV20-1	TRBJ2-7	NA	TGCAGTGCAGAAGACAGTGACGGCTACGAGCAGTACTTC	CSAEDSDGYEQYF
few	TRBV20-1	TRBJ2-3	TRBD1	TGCAGTGCTAGAGACGGGACAGGGTCCACAGATACGCAGTATTTT	CSARDGTGSTDTQYF
NA	TRBV29-1	TRBJ2-7	NA	TGCAGCGTTCGTCGGAGGCAGACCTACGAGCAGTACTTC	CSVRRRQTYEQYF
few	TRBV20-1	TRBJ2-7	NA	TGCAGTGCGGGGGACTCCTCGTCCTACGAGCAGTACTTC	CSAGDSSSYEQYF
few	TRBV7-9	TRBJ2-3	TRBD2	TGTGCCAGCAGCTTCACTAGCGGGAGGGACACAGATACGCAGTATTTT	CASSFTSGRDTDTQYF
NA	TRBV11-2	TRBJ2-7	TRBD2	TGTGCCAGCAGCTTCCTACCCGGGGTAGCGGGATACAATGAGCAGTACTTC	CASSFLPGVAGYNEQYF
NA	TRBV7-9	TRBJ2-7	NA	TGTGCCAGCAGCTTACAGAATCCCTACGAGCAGTACTTC	CASSLQNPYEQYF
NA	TRBV6-2/TRBV6-3	TRBJ2-7	NA	TGTGCCAGCAGTTCTCCTCGCGAGACTGACTACGAGCAGTACTTC	CASSSPRETDYEQYF
NA	TRBV20-1	TRBJ2-3	NA	TGCAGTGCTAGAGCAGCGGCAGATACGCAGTATTTT	CSARAAADTQYF
NA	TRBV29-1	TRBJ2-3	TRBD2	TGCAGCGCCCTGGGGACTAGCGGGAGGGCAGATACGCAGTATTTT	CSALGTSGRADTQYF
NA	TRBV27	TRBJ1-2	NA	TGTGCCAGCAGACACACGGGGGGGGCAGGGATCAACTATGGCTACACCTTC	CASRHTGGAGINYGYTF
few	TRBV29-1	TRBJ2-3	NA	TGCAGCGTTGAAGATCTTTATACAGTAGTAAGCACAGATACGCAGTATTTT	CSVEDLYTVVSTDTQYF
NA	TRBV27	TRBJ2-1	NA	TGTGCCAGCAGGACGACTAGCTCCTACAATGAGCAGTTCTTC	CASRTTSSYNEQFF
NA	TRBV4-1	TRBJ2-7	NA	TGCGCCAGCAGCCAATCACCGAGGACGGTCACCTACGAGCAGTACTTC	CASSQSPRTVTYEQYF
NA	TRBV2	TRBJ2-2	NA	TGTGCCAGCAGTGTGGGGCGGAACACCGGGGAGCTGTTTTTT	CASSVGRNTGELFF
NA	TRBV10-3	TRBJ1-2	NA	TGTGCCATCAGTCCTTGGACTGATCCCCACCCTTATGGCTACACCTTC	CAISPWTDPHPYGYTF
few	TRBV6-6	TRBJ2-7	NA	TGTGCCAGCAGTTACTCGAACCGGGGGCAAGGGAACGAGCAGTACTTC	CASSYSNRGQGNEQYF
NA	TRBV12-3/TRBV12-4	TRBJ2-7	NA	TGTGCCAGCAGTTTAGCGGGAGGTTGGTATGAGCAGTACTTC	CASSLAGGWYEQYF
NA	TRBV5-1	TRBJ2-1	NA	TGCGCCAGCAGCTTGTCGGCCTATGAGCAGTTCTTC	CASSLSAYEQFF
few	TRBV7-9	TRBJ2-7	NA	TGTGCCAGCAGCTTAGTAGGGACCGAGCCCTACGAGCAGTACTTC	CASSLVGTEPYEQYF
few	TRBV6-5	TRBJ1-1	NA	TGTGCCAGCAGTTACGCACAGATGAACACTGAAGCTTTCTTT	CASSYAQMNTEAFF
NA	TRBV6-6	TRBJ2-7	NA	TGTGCCAGCAGTTACTGGAGAGGGGGCGAGCAGTACTTC	CASSYWRGGEQYF
NA	TRBV24-1	TRBJ1-2	TRBD1	TGTGCCACCAGTGATCCGGGACAGTCTTTGGATGGCTACACCTTC	CATSDPGQSLDGYTF
NA	TRBV20-1	TRBJ2-1	NA	TGCAGTGCTACCGGACCCCGGGGCAATGAGCAGTTCTTC	CSATGPRGNEQFF
few	TRBV7-9	TRBJ2-7	NA	TGTGCCAGCAGCAGAGGGACTGCGGGTCGAGAGCAGTACTTC	CASSRGTAGREQYF
NA	TRBV3-1	TRBJ2-7	NA	TGTGCCAGCAGCCAAACAGGGTTGGGCTACGAGCAGTACTTC	CASSQTGLGYEQYF
NA	TRBV4-2	TRBJ2-3	TRBD2	TGTGCCAGCAGCCGCTACGGGACTAGCGGGAATGTAGATACGCAGTATTTT	CASSRYGTSGNVDTQYF
few	TRBV7-6	TRBJ1-2	NA	TGTGCCAGCAGCTTAGAAGTCAACAGGCTCTATGGCTACACCTTC	CASSLEVNRLYGYTF